Presented here are 9 T cell receptor beta chains from one specimen sequenced in a study of control samples from healthy donors and cancer patients. Using immunoSEQ multiplex PCR, the repertoire was profiled, and TCRdb retains in-frame clones only, with some absent. This sample yields roughly 120,000 clones, of which 93% are seen a single time; around 1.8% belongs to the top ten. The sample comprised PBMCs. The receptors shown here come from a man over 45 with head and neck cancer.

The chain has TRBV6-5 and TRBJ2-7; maybe TRBD2 (5 bases). CDR3 length: 14 amino acids. With 7 bases removed from V and 2 bases from J, the gap between germline ends came to 15 bases. Per germline, CDR1 MNHEY and CDR2 SVGAGI. The DNA for the CDR3 is TGTGCCAGCACTTCCGGGCGGGTTCCCTACGAGCAGTACTTC. It specifies CASTSGRVPYEQYF.

The chain combines TRBV19 with TRBJ2-3; 10 bases fit TRBD1. Germline V gene sequence: CDR1 LNHDA, CDR2 SQIVND (reference sequence). This CDR3 region has 14 residues. J was trimmed by 3 bases and V by 6 bases; bases with no gene match: 3. CDR3 amino acids: CASRDRGITDTQYF. DNA for the CDR3: TGTGCCAGTAGGGACAGGGGGATTACAGATACGCAGTATTTT.

The V and J genes are TRBV7-9 and TRBJ1-3; D call uncertain. Germline lookup yields CDR1 SEHNR and CDR2 FQNEAQ (reference sequence). The CDR3 length is 15 residues. Trimming removed 4 bases at V and 4 bases at J, with 14 bases between. Here the CDR3 reads CASSSQRAIGNTIYF. The CDR3 DNA reads as TGTGCCAGCAGCTCCCAAAGGGCTATCGGAAACACCATATATTTT.

J is TRBJ2-3 and V is TRBV9; a weak D match, TRBD2 (5 bases). V was trimmed by 2 bases and J by 7 bases, leaving 11 bases between them. From germline, CDR1 is SGDLS and CDR2 YYNGEE. The CDR3 extends over 13 amino acids. In DNA, the CDR3 is TGTGCCAGCAGCGTTTCTTGGGAGAATACGCAGTATTTT. This codes for CASSVSWENTQYF.

The table lists this clone with a count of one. The sample holds other DNA sequences that translate to the same CDR3. This chain uses TRBV18 with TRBJ2-7; TRBD1 aligns across 9 bases. The CDR3 contains 13 residues. Trimming took 3 bases from V and 5 from J; bases not matched to a gene: 2. Germline CDR1 KGHSH, CDR2 LQKENI. CDR3 DNA: TGTGCCAGCTCACCGGGACAGGGCCACGAGCAGTACTTC. This sequence encodes CASSPGQGHEQYF. Using reference TRBV18 and TRBJ2-7 for the parts outside the CDR3, the full variable domain is NAGVMQNPRHLVRRRGQEARLRCSPMKGHSHVYWYRQLPEEGLKFMVYLQKENIIDESGMPKERFSAEFPKEGPSILRIQQVVRGDSAAYFCASSPGQGHEQYFGPGTRLTVT.

The chain combines TRBV6-1 with TRBJ1-5, with D tentatively TRBD1 (5 bases). Germline assignment: CDR1 MNHNS and CDR2 SASEGT. Trimming removed 1 base from V and 8 bases from J, with 15 bases in between. This CDR3 region has 15 residues. CDR3 amino acids: CASSEGSRKGEPQHF. CDR3 DNA sequence: TGTGCCAGCAGTGAAGGATCGCGGAAAGGGGAGCCCCAGCATTTT.

V and J are TRBV27 and TRBJ1-4, with D maybe TRBD1 (5 bases). CDR1 and CDR2 (germline): MNHEY, SMNVEV (reference sequence). The V end lost 0 bases, the J end lost 6 bases, and 8 bases lay between the germline ends. The length of the CDR3 is 14 residues. CDR3 residues: CASSLSTVDEKLFF. CDR3 DNA: TGTGCCAGCAGTTTATCGACAGTAGATGAAAAACTGTTTTTT. Full variable domain (missing parts from reference TRBV27 and TRBJ1-4): EAQVTQNPRYLITVTGKKLTVTCSQNMNHEYMSWYRQDPGLGLRQIYYSMNVEVTDKGDVPEGYKVSRKEKRNFPLILESPSPNQTSLYFCASSLSTVDEKLFFGSGTQLSVL.

In the case of this clone: At the DNA level, this CDR3 is encoded by other sequences in the same sample as well. The chain carries TRBV19 and TRBJ2-4; either TRBD1 or TRBD2 may fit D (5 bases each). In germline, CDR1 is LNHDA, CDR2 SQIVND (reference sequence). The ends were cut back, 4 bases at V and 3 bases at J, with 13 bases in the middle. The CDR3 is 15 amino acids. CDR3 DNA: TGTGCCAGTAGTACAGGGACCAAAAGCAAAAACATTCAGTACTTC. Protein sequence: CASSTGTKSKNIQYF.

In regard to this clone: Distinct nucleotide sequences in the sample also encode this CDR3. The genes are TRBV3-1 (or the pseudogene TRBV3-2) and TRBJ2-1, with TRBD2 identical over 8 bases. Germline CDR1 is LGHDT and CDR2 is YNNKEL (reference sequence). There are 15 residues in the CDR3. With V trimmed by 4 bases and J by 0 bases, 2 bases remained unmatched. The CDR3 spells CASSLAGSSYNEQFF. The DNA for the CDR3 is TGTGCCAGCAGCCTAGCGGGGAGCTCCTACAATGAGCAGTTCTTC.